The 30 T cell receptor beta chains below come from one sample, sequenced in a study of cytomegalovirus exposure and HLA in healthy donors. Researchers ran the PCR with 60 Vbeta and 13 Jbeta primers. Data came from immunoSEQ multiplex PCR; TCRdb stores just in-frame clones and leaves some out. The repertoire holds approximately 120,000 clones, with approximately 70% as singletons. The sample was PBMCs. The receptors shown here come from a man in his 60s in good health and CMV-seropositive.

This clone was found a few times. The chain is built from TRBV2 and TRBJ2-1; 7 positions agree with TRBD2. Germline V gene sequence: CDR1 SNHLY, CDR2 FYNNEI. This CDR3 spans 14 amino acids. The junction had 3 bases not matched to a gene; V was cut back by 7 bases and J by 0 bases. The DNA of the CDR3 is TGTGCCAGCACCGGGGGGAGCTCCTACAATGAGCAGTTCTTC. This encodes CASTGGSSYNEQFF.

The chain joins TRBV7-2 to TRBJ1-2, with TRBD1 identical over 9 bases. Germline assignment: CDR1 SGHTA and CDR2 FQGNSA. The CDR3 contains 14 residues. After removal of 5 bases from V and 9 bases from J, the junction contained 10 bases not matched to a gene. CDR3 sequence reads: CASSLGGTGRRYTF. DNA for the CDR3: TGTGCCAGCAGCCTAGGCGGGACAGGGAGGCGCTACACCTTC.

The J gene is TRBJ2-1, the V gene TRBV4-1; 10 bases agree with TRBD2. This CDR3 region has 15 residues. Germline lookup yields CDR1 MGHRA and CDR2 YSYEKL. The junction had 6 bases not matched to a gene; V was cut back by 6 bases and J by 4 bases. CDR3 residues: CASSLTSGVYNEQFF. In nucleotides, the CDR3 is TGCGCCAGCAGTCTAACTAGCGGGGTTTACAATGAGCAGTTCTTC.

The rearrangement joins TRBV6-5 to TRBJ1-1, with 7 bases aligning to TRBD1. Germline CDR1 MNHEY, CDR2 SVGAGI. This CDR3 has 15 residues. Trimming took 6 bases from V and 7 from J; bases not matched to a gene: 14. The CDR3 nucleotides are TGTGCCAGCAGACGCAGGCGAACAGGGGCCGGTGAAGCTTTCTTT. This sequence encodes CASRRRRTGAGEAFF.

The chain has TRBV7-3 and TRBJ1-2; weak D call: TRBD1 (6 bases). Germline CDR1 reads SGHTA; CDR2 reads FQGTGA. The V end lost 7 bases, the J end lost 6 bases, and 15 bases lay between the germline ends. The CDR3 covers 13 residues. The CDR3 protein is CASTRTGGNGYTF. In DNA form, the CDR3 reads TGTGCCAGCACCCGAACGGGGGGCAATGGCTACACCTTC.

This clone was observed a few times. The chain carries TRBV11-2 and TRBJ1-6; possibly TRBD1 for D (5 bases). The length of the CDR3 is 15 residues. Trimming stripped 2 bases from V and 6 bases from J, with 11 bases between. CDR1 and CDR2 from the germline V gene are SGHAT and FQNNGV. The CDR3 DNA reads TGTGCCAGCAGCTTATGGGGCAGGTTTAATTCACCCCTCCACTTT. Residues: CASSLWGRFNSPLHF.

The chain is built from TRBV5-1 and TRBJ2-2; the match to TRBD1 covers 8 bases. V lost 4 bases, J lost 7 bases, and 6 bases stayed unmatched. The CDR3 extends over 14 amino acids. The germline V gene encodes CDR1 SGHRS and CDR2 YFSETQ. The CDR3 sequence is CASSPGQEGGELFF. The CDR3 nucleotides are TGCGCCAGCAGCCCGGGACAGGAAGGCGGGGAGCTGTTTTTT.

This clone has more than one count but fewer than ten. The chain recombines TRBV6-1 with TRBJ2-1, with 10 bases aligning to TRBD1. The CDR3 totals 15 residues. Germline CDR1 reads MNHNS; CDR2 reads SASEGT. Trimming took 6 bases from V and 6 from J; bases not matched to a gene: 8. The CDR3 nucleotides read TGTGCCAGCAGCCTATACGGGACAGGGGCCAATGAGCAGTTCTTC. Translation gives CASSLYGTGANEQFF.

The rearrangement links TRBV5-4 to TRBJ2-5; 8 bases are a match to TRBD1. The V segment lost 2 bases and the J segment 2 bases; nucleotides outside the gene matches: 14. The CDR3 is 18 amino acids. CDR1 is SGHNT, CDR2 YYREEE, per germline (reference sequence). The DNA for the CDR3 is TGTGCCAGCAGCTTAAGCCTGTCAGGGGGCCTCGGACAAGAGACCCAGTACTTC. It yields the protein CASSLSLSGGLGQETQYF.

As regards this clone: The sample contains more than one DNA sequence encoding this CDR3. The gene calls are TRBV5-1 and TRBJ1-1, with D possibly matching TRBD1 (5 bases). CDR1 is SGHRS, CDR2 YFSETQ, per germline. The CDR3 length is 14 residues. Trimming pared 1 base from V and 1 base from J, leaving 8 bases between. The CDR3 loop reads CASSLTGGNTEAFF. CDR3 nucleotides: TGCGCCAGCAGCTTGACGGGGGGGAACACTGAAGCTTTCTTT.

This clone was seen a handful of times. The chain recombines TRBV18 with TRBJ2-3; D is possibly TRBD1 (7 bases). Germline CDR1 and CDR2: KGHSH and LQKENI. Trimming stripped 3 bases from V and 1 base from J, with 11 bases between. CDR3 size: 15 residues. The CDR3 DNA sequence: TGTGCCAGCTCACCCCAGGGGGGCCGCACAGATACGCAGTATTTT. This translates into CASSPQGGRTDTQYF.

The V gene is TRBV2, the J gene TRBJ1-5, with 8 bases aligning to TRBD1. The V and J ends lost 6 bases and 2 bases, in that order; junction bases with no gene match: 6. Germline CDR1 is SNHLY and CDR2 is FYNNEI. CDR3 length equals 15 residues. The CDR3 loop is CASSLDRVGNQPQHF. The CDR3 nucleotides read TGTGCCAGCAGCTTGGACAGGGTGGGCAATCAGCCCCAGCATTTT. The whole variable domain, remainder taken from reference TRBV2 and TRBJ1-5, is EPEVTQTPSHQVTQMGQEVILRCVPISNHLYFYWYRQILGQKVEFLVSFYNNEISEKSEIFDDQFSVERPDGSNFTLKIRSTKLEDSAMYFCASSLDRVGNQPQHFGDGTRLSIL.

This sequence joins TRBV5-1 and TRBJ2-5, with D maybe TRBD1 (5 bases). The CDR3 is made up of 14 amino acids. Germline V gene sequence: CDR1 SGHRS, CDR2 YFSETQ. V lost 3 bases, J lost 2 bases, and 11 bases lay in between. The CDR3 sequence: CASSSRAQQETQYF. The CDR3 DNA sequence: TGCGCCAGCAGCTCCAGGGCCCAACAAGAGACCCAGTACTTC.

V and J are TRBV5-1 and TRBJ2-7, with D possibly being TRBD1 (6 bases). Trimming shortened V by 4 bases and J by 4 bases, and 12 bases separated the two germline ends. The germline V gene has CDR1 SGHRS and CDR2 YFSETQ. CDR3 length equals 13 residues. In DNA form, the CDR3 reads TGCGCCAGCAGCCCGCAACAGGGTTACGAGCAGTACTTC. It translates to CASSPQQGYEQYF.

The chain is built from TRBV11-2 and TRBJ2-1, with 10 bases matching TRBD2. The CDR3 extends over 15 amino acids. Germline V gene lookup returns CDR1 SGHAT and CDR2 FQNNGV. After removal of 3 bases from V and 7 bases from J, the junction contained 6 bases not matched to a gene. In DNA, the CDR3 is TGTGCCAGCAGCTTTCCCGGGACTAGCGAGAATGAGCAGTTCTTC. This sequence encodes CASSFPGTSENEQFF.

This chain links TRBV5-1 with TRBJ2-1; TRBD1 matches at 10 bases. The germline CDR1 and CDR2 sequences are SGHRS and YFSETQ. J lost 4 bases, V lost 5 bases, and 6 bases had no gene match. This CDR3 has 15 amino acids. The CDR3 DNA is TGCGCCAGCAGACCCGGGACAGGGGCATACAATGAGCAGTTCTTC. This sequence encodes CASRPGTGAYNEQFF.

The chain carries TRBV11-2 and TRBJ2-1; D not certain. The V gene's germline CDR1 is SGHAT and CDR2 FQNNGV. Trimming stripped 1 base from V and 2 bases from J, with 3 bases between. The CDR3 extends over 13 amino acids. The CDR3 protein is CASSLGAYNEQFF. CDR3 nucleotide sequence: TGTGCCAGCAGCTTAGGCGCCTACAATGAGCAGTTCTTC.

In its sample, this clone was seen a few times. Here the CDR3 reads CASSLTGSNEKLFF. CDR3 DNA: TGTGCCAGCAGTCTGACCGGGAGTAATGAAAAACTGTTTTTT. The chain couples TRBV7-9 to TRBJ1-4; no firm D call. The V end was cut by 6 bases, the J end by 4 bases, with 12 bases between. Germline CDR1 and CDR2: SEHNR and FQNEAQ (reference sequence). The CDR3 is 14 amino acids.

This clone was counted many times. V usage is TRBV2 and J usage is TRBJ1-5; 7 bases are shared with TRBD1. This CDR3 has 15 residues. J was trimmed by 4 bases and V by 7 bases; bases with no gene match: 10. Germline V gives CDR1 SNHLY, CDR2 FYNNEI. CDR3 sequence reads: CASTTSTGLNQPQHF. In DNA, the CDR3 is TGTGCCAGCACTACGTCGACAGGGCTTAATCAGCCCCAGCATTTT.

The CDR3 region is CATSIGTSGGSDTQYF. The CDR3 DNA reads as TGTGCCACCAGCATTGGCACTAGCGGGGGTAGTGATACGCAGTATTTT. This chain connects TRBV15 to TRBJ2-3; 11 bases align to TRBD2. Germline CDR1 is LNHNV and CDR2 is YYDKDF (reference sequence). V shed 4 bases and J 6 bases; nucleotides not matched to a gene: 9. This CDR3 has 16 amino acids.

This chain uses TRBV6-4 with TRBJ1-1; D is possibly TRBD1 (6 bases). This CDR3 region has 13 residues. Germline V gene data show CDR1 as MRHNA and CDR2 as SNTAGT. V lost 8 bases and J 4 bases, leaving 14 bases between the germline ends. CDR3 loop: CASEQGKGTEAFF. In DNA, the CDR3 is TGTGCCAGCGAGCAGGGGAAGGGCACTGAAGCTTTCTTT.

The V call is TRBV28, the J call TRBJ1-4; 9 bases are a match to TRBD1. Looked up from germline, CDR1 is MDHEN and CDR2 is SYDVKM. The CDR3 has 17 residues. Unmatched junction bases numbered 9, after V lost 4 bases and J lost 3 bases. The CDR3, as DNA: TGTGCCAGCAGTTCCCCGGGACAGGGCTGGCCTAATGAAAAACTGTTTTTT. Its protein product is CASSSPGQGWPNEKLFF. The full variable domain, rest sourced from reference TRBV28 and TRBJ1-4, is DVKVTQSSRYLVKRTGEKVFLECVQDMDHENMFWYRQDPGLGLRLIYFSYDVKMKEKGDIPEGYSVSREKKERFSLILESASTNQTSMYLCASSSPGQGWPNEKLFFGSGTQLSVL.

The chain has TRBV4-1 and TRBJ1-3; 7 bases are shared with TRBD1. The CDR3 runs to 14 residues. V shed 1 base, J shed 9 bases, and the junction held 6 bases outside the gene matches. In germline, CDR1 is MGHRA, CDR2 YSYEKL. This CDR3 reads CASSQGQGYGTIYF. The DNA of the CDR3 is TGCGCCAGCAGCCAAGGACAGGGATATGGCACCATATATTTT.

The rearrangement uses TRBV28 and TRBJ1-1, with D possibly being TRBD1 (6 bases). The CDR3 extends over 14 amino acids. From germline, CDR1 is MDHEN and CDR2 SYDVKM. Trimming shortened V by 5 bases and J by 4 bases, and 14 bases separated the two germline ends. The CDR3 bases are TGTGCCAGCAGTCCCCACAGGGATAGCACTGAAGCTTTCTTT. Residues: CASSPHRDSTEAFF.

The CDR3 nucleotides are TGTGCCAGCAGCTTATCCGGGACAGGGGAAAATCAGCCCCAGCATTTT. It translates to CASSLSGTGENQPQHF. The V call is TRBV7-9, the J call TRBJ1-5; 10 bases fit TRBD1. V lost 2 bases, J lost 4 bases, and 5 bases stayed unmatched. The CDR3 has 16 amino acids. CDR1 and CDR2 from the germline V gene are SEHNR and FQNEAQ (reference sequence).

The rearrangement joins TRBV5-1 to TRBJ2-4, with a weak D call TRBD1 (6 bases). Per the germline V gene, CDR1 is SGHRS and CDR2 is YFSETQ. V was pared by 0 bases and J by 5 bases, with 6 bases between. The CDR3 is made up of 13 amino acids. For the CDR3, the DNA is TGCGCCAGCAGCTTGGGGGGGCAAAACATTCAGTACTTC. This codes for CASSLGGQNIQYF.

This clone has only one observation. The chain joins TRBV19 to TRBJ1-1, with D possibly being TRBD1 (6 bases). CDR3 length equals 14 residues. Germline V gene sequence: CDR1 LNHDA, CDR2 SQIVND (reference sequence). Deletions cut 6 bases from V and 3 bases from J, with 14 bases between. CDR3 bases: TGTGCCAGTAGCATCCAGGGGTTTTACACTGAAGCTTTCTTT. Its translation: CASSIQGFYTEAFF.

The chain employs TRBV5-1 and TRBJ2-2; 9 nucleotides line up with TRBD1. CDR1 is SGHRS and CDR2 is YFSETQ in the germline V gene. This CDR3 comprises 17 residues. V lost 3 bases, J lost 6 bases, and 12 bases stayed unmatched. The CDR3 reads CASSSDPGQGGSGELFF. The DNA of the CDR3 is TGCGCCAGCAGCTCAGATCCGGGACAGGGCGGATCCGGGGAGCTGTTTTTT.

The V gene is TRBV5-1, the J gene TRBJ2-5; maybe TRBD1 (6 bases). The CDR3 contains 14 residues. V lost 0 bases and J 2 bases, leaving 8 bases between the germline ends. Germline CDR1 reads SGHRS; CDR2 reads YFSETQ. CDR3 protein: CASSLAGQQETQYF. In DNA form, the CDR3 reads TGCGCCAGCAGCTTGGCCGGACAGCAAGAGACCCAGTACTTC. Full variable domain (missing parts from reference TRBV5-1 and TRBJ2-5): KAGVTQTPRYLIKTRGQQVTLSCSPISGHRSVSWYQQTPGQGLQFLFEYFSETQRNKGNFPGRFSGRQFSNSRSEMNVSTLELGDSALYLCASSLAGQQETQYFGPGTRLLVL.

The chain recombines TRBV27 with TRBJ1-1, with TRBD1 as a possible D gene (6 bases). The germline gives CDR1 MNHEY, CDR2 SMNVEV (reference sequence). The CDR3 is 16 amino acids. Trimming removed 5 bases from V and 0 bases from J, with 16 bases in between. The CDR3 here is CASSPSQGHMNTEAFF. The CDR3 DNA reads as TGTGCCAGCAGTCCGTCACAGGGACACATGAACACTGAAGCTTTCTTT.